These 25 T cell receptor beta chains originate from one sample sequenced in a study of beta chain features in type 1 diabetes listed by TCRdb under 2018. Summary of the overall study and its limitations: Type 1 diabetes patients showed a moderate but significant shortening of TCRB CDR3 length in all four CD4+ subsets.

These receptors lack a known antigen. Receptor amplification or capture employed the immunoSEQ multiplex PCR assay. The High Capacity cDNA Reverse Transcription Kit was used to reverse transcribe all of the isolated RNA, meaning that expressed TCRB transcripts were what got sequenced. This is the immuneACCESS table as TCRdb keeps it, with only in-frame sequences that have V and J called. A part of the clones is gone; compared with another copy, unresolved V genes explain less than half, and the rest is unexplained. This sample comprises just under 150,000 clones, 10% to 15% of them detected only once. Of the sample, around 1.2% falls within the top ten clones. Sequencing input: central memory CD4+ T cells from blood. The receptors stem from a man aged 18 to 30 with type 1 diabetes.

The chain's CDR3 is CASSPGQGNQPQHF. The CDR3 DNA is TGTGCCAGCAGTCCCGGACAGGGGAATCAGCCCCAGCATTTT. V gene TRBV28 combines with J gene TRBJ1-5, with 9 bases fitting TRBD1. Per germline, CDR1 MDHEN and CDR2 SYDVKM. After removal of 5 bases from V and 4 bases from J, the junction contained 3 bases not matched to a gene. CDR3 length: 14 residues. Variable domain in full (rest from reference TRBV28 and TRBJ1-5): DVKVTQSSRYLVKRTGEKVFLECVQDMDHENMFWYRQDPGLGLRLIYFSYDVKMKEKGDIPEGYSVSREKKERFSLILESASTNQTSMYLCASSPGQGNQPQHFGDGTRLSIL.

The rearrangement joins TRBV18 to TRBJ2-5; 10 bases are a match to TRBD1. V lost 7 bases, J lost 4 bases, and 9 bases stayed unmatched. The CDR3 runs to 15 residues. In germline, CDR1 is KGHSH, CDR2 LQKENI. For the CDR3, the DNA is TGTGCCAGCTTAACCGGGACAGGGGTTGGAGAGACCCAGTACTTC. Its protein is CASLTGTGVGETQYF.

This clone has a handful of counts. This sequence joins TRBV27 and TRBJ1-1, with D unresolved. The CDR3 is 13 amino acids. Trimming left V 4 bases short and J 0 bases short, with 6 bases between. Germline values: CDR1 MNHEY, CDR2 SMNVEV (reference sequence). DNA for the CDR3: TGTGCCAGCAGTTGGGTGGTGAACACTGAAGCTTTCTTT. Translation gives CASSWVVNTEAFF.

The rearrangement uses TRBV6-5 and TRBJ2-1; weak D call: TRBD1 (5 bases). Germline V gene lookup returns CDR1 MNHEY and CDR2 SVGAGI. Trimming cost V 4 bases and J 2 bases, with 12 bases left between them. CDR3 length: 15 amino acids. CDR3 DNA sequence: TGTGCCAGCAGTTTGACAGATGGGACCTACAATGAGCAGTTCTTC. Residues: CASSLTDGTYNEQFF.

The chain recombines TRBV30 with TRBJ1-6, with TRBD1 identical over 11 bases. Germline CDR1 and CDR2: GTSNPN and SVGIG (reference sequence). The CDR3 extends over 14 amino acids. V lost 3 bases to trimming and J lost 9 bases; unmatched junction nucleotides: 4. CDR3 loop: CAWSAGQGGSPLHF. The CDR3 DNA reads TGTGCCTGGAGCGCGGGACAGGGGGGTTCACCCCTCCACTTT. Using reference TRBV30 and TRBJ1-6 for the parts outside the CDR3, the full variable domain is SQTIHQWPATLVQPVGSPLSLECTVEGTSNPNLYWYRQAAGRGLQLLFYSVGIGQISSEVPQNLSASRPQDRQFILSSKKLLLSDSGFYLCAWSAGQGGSPLHFGNGTRLTVT.

This clone turned up a few times. The chain employs TRBV6-5 and TRBJ2-7; no definite D call. The CDR3 extends over 13 amino acids. The V and J ends lost 6 bases and 5 bases respectively, with 14 bases between them. The germline CDR1 and CDR2 sequences are MNHEY and SVGAGI. This chain's CDR3 is CASRTGHSHEQYF. For the CDR3, the DNA is TGTGCCAGCAGGACGGGCCATTCGCACGAGCAGTACTTC.

V usage is TRBV11-2 and J usage is TRBJ2-4; D is undetermined. The CDR3 runs 14 residues. Germline assignment: CDR1 SGHAT and CDR2 FQNNGV. V lost 2 bases and J lost 6, with 11 bases in between. CDR3 nucleotide sequence: TGTGCCAGCAGCTTAAAATCGTCTCCAAACATTCAGTACTTC. This codes for CASSLKSSPNIQYF.

The V and J genes are TRBV10-3 and TRBJ2-7; 11 bases are shared with TRBD1. The CDR3 is 14 residues long. J lost 2 bases, V lost 6 bases, and 3 bases had no gene match. In germline, CDR1 is ENHRY, CDR2 SYGVKD. The CDR3 region is CAIRGTGGTYEQYF. The CDR3 DNA sequence: TGTGCCATCAGGGGGACAGGGGGTACCTACGAGCAGTACTTC.

This clone was observed a few times. This chain connects TRBV29-1 to TRBJ1-1; 8 bases match TRBD1. The length of the CDR3 is 15 residues. Germline CDR1 SQVTM, CDR2 ANQGSEA. The junction had 11 bases not matched to a gene; V was cut back by 8 bases and J by 0 bases. In DNA form, the CDR3 reads TGCAGCTTGATGCCTATGGGACAGGTGAACACTGAAGCTTTCTTT. Translation gives CSLMPMGQVNTEAFF.

This clone was detected a few times. The chain links TRBV29-1 to TRBJ1-2, with 10 bases lining up with TRBD1. Trimming at V came to 3 bases and at J to 2 bases, leaving 9 bases not matched to a gene. Germline assignment: CDR1 SQVTM and CDR2 ANQGSEA. This CDR3 has 16 residues. In DNA, the CDR3 is TGCAGCGTTGAGAGGGACAGGGGTAACCCCAACTATGGCTACACCTTC. Amino acids: CSVERDRGNPNYGYTF.

This clone was counted a few times. CDR3 residues: CASSPAPNSEQFF. The CDR3 DNA reads TGTGCCAGCAGCCCCGCACCCAACAGCGAGCAGTTCTTC. V and J are TRBV7-3 and TRBJ2-1; D not resolved. The CDR3 sequence is 13 residues long. Germline V lookup: CDR1 SGHTA, CDR2 FQGTGA. The V and J ends lost 5 bases and 10 bases respectively, with 15 bases between them.

This clone was detected only a few times. The J gene is TRBJ2-7, the V gene TRBV9, with 8 bases fitting TRBD1. This CDR3 has 17 residues. V lost 0 bases and J lost 2; bases outside the gene matches: 10. The germline V gene has CDR1 SGDLS and CDR2 YYNGEE. CDR3 residues: CASSVDLGTGTPYEQYF. The CDR3 DNA reads TGTGCCAGCAGCGTAGACCTTGGGACAGGCACTCCCTACGAGCAGTACTTC.

This clone has just a few counts. The chain employs TRBV30 and TRBJ2-2; D gene unclear. From germline, CDR1 is GTSNPN and CDR2 SVGIG (reference sequence). This CDR3 region has 15 residues. V shed 3 bases and J shed 1 base, with 12 bases lying between them. The CDR3 is CAWRVRRMNTGELFF. CDR3 DNA: TGTGCCTGGAGAGTCAGACGGATGAACACCGGGGAGCTGTTTTTT.

The sample holds many counts of this clone. V is TRBV9 and J is TRBJ2-3; TRBD1 matches at 7 bases. The V gene's germline CDR1 is SGDLS and CDR2 YYNGEE. The CDR3 length is 16 residues. After removal of 4 bases from V and 2 bases from J, the junction contained 10 bases not matched to a gene. The CDR3 DNA sequence: TGTGCCAGCAGCCCACGGACAGGACTTCTCACAGATACGCAGTATTTT. Translating gives CASSPRTGLLTDTQYF.

This clone has a count of ten or more. The chain carries TRBV9 and TRBJ2-1; a weak D match, TRBD2 (6 bases). V lost 4 bases to trimming and J lost 0 bases, with 11 bases between them. Germline V gene lookup returns CDR1 SGDLS and CDR2 YYNGEE. The CDR3 spans 15 residues. The DNA for the CDR3 is TGTGCCAGCAGCTCGGGACTTAGCTCCTACAATGAGCAGTTCTTC. Its protein is CASSSGLSSYNEQFF.

The rearrangement joins TRBV12-5 to TRBJ2-3, with a weak D call TRBD2 (6 bases). The germline V gene encodes CDR1 LGHNT and CDR2 FRNRAP. This CDR3 has 16 amino acids. The V gene lost 4 bases and the J gene lost 5 bases, with 19 bases spanning the gap. CDR3 sequence (DNA): TGTGCTAGTGGTTCTGGGGGGATGGGGCCGCAAGATACGCAGTATTTT. Translation: CASGSGGMGPQDTQYF.

In its sample, this clone was seen a few times. The chain employs TRBV28 and TRBJ2-7, with D possibly being TRBD1 (5 bases). The ends were cut back, 3 bases at V and 3 bases at J, with 9 bases in the middle. This CDR3 spans 13 amino acids. Germline V gene lookup returns CDR1 MDHEN and CDR2 SYDVKM. The DNA for the CDR3 is TGTGCCAGCAGTTTTCATCAGGGCTACGAGCAGTACTTC. Protein: CASSFHQGYEQYF.

The V call is TRBV9, the J call TRBJ2-3, with D perhaps assigned TRBD1 or TRBD2 (6 bases each). V lost 4 bases, J lost 2 bases, and 14 bases lay in between. This CDR3 comprises 15 residues. Looked up from germline, CDR1 is SGDLS and CDR2 is YYNGEE. Written as DNA, the CDR3 is TGTGCCAGCAGCCCCCCCGGGGGCGACACAGATACGCAGTATTTT. The encoded protein is CASSPPGGDTDTQYF.

This clone was counted a few times. This chain links TRBV4-1 with TRBJ1-6, with a possible D match to TRBD1 (5 bases). This CDR3 region has 15 residues. The germline V gene encodes CDR1 MGHRA and CDR2 YSYEKL. Deletions cut 0 bases from V and 8 bases from J, with 11 bases between. Here the CDR3 DNA reads TGCGCCAGCAGCCAAGATACGAGGGGCTATTCACCCCTCCACTTT. Amino acids: CASSQDTRGYSPLHF.

This clone came up a few times. Within the sample, other DNA sequences also encode this same CDR3. The chain recombines TRBV7-9 with TRBJ2-7; the D is unclear. From germline, CDR1 is SEHNR and CDR2 FQNEAQ (reference sequence). V dropped 3 bases and J dropped 2 bases, with 8 bases sitting between them. CDR3 size: 13 residues. In DNA form, the CDR3 reads TGTGCCAGCAGCTTTGGCAGAACCTACGAGCAGTACTTC. The encoded protein is CASSFGRTYEQYF.

This clone was detected only a few times. The chain is built from TRBV10-3 and TRBJ1-6; tentatively, D is TRBD1 (5 bases). V lost 8 bases and J lost 6, with 11 bases in between. Germline V gene lookup returns CDR1 ENHRY and CDR2 SYGVKD. This CDR3 contains 13 residues. CDR3: CAIGGGVNSPLHF. DNA of the CDR3: TGTGCCATCGGTGGAGGGGTTAATTCACCCCTCCACTTT.

This clone was observed at least ten times. The chain uses TRBV28 and TRBJ2-7, with a possible D match to TRBD2 (5 bases). Germline values: CDR1 MDHEN, CDR2 SYDVKM. The V end lost 6 bases, the J end lost 5 bases, and 11 bases lay between the germline ends. This CDR3 has 12 residues. The CDR3 sequence is CASRPRVNEQYF. CDR3 nucleotide sequence: TGTGCCAGCAGACCGAGGGTGAACGAGCAGTACTTC.

The genes are TRBV28 and TRBJ1-5, with D tentatively TRBD1 (5 bases). CDR3 length: 17 residues. V lost 0 bases and J 2 bases, leaving 14 bases between the germline ends. The germline V gene has CDR1 MDHEN and CDR2 SYDVKM. Written as DNA, the CDR3 is TGTGCCAGCAGTTTATGGTTAACCGGGGACGGCAATCAGCCCCAGCATTTT. It specifies CASSLWLTGDGNQPQHF.

This clone has more than one count but fewer than ten. J is TRBJ1-2 and V is TRBV2; no firm D call. CDR1 and CDR2 from the germline V gene are SNHLY and FYNNEI. The V end lost 0 bases, the J end lost 3 bases, and 5 bases lay between the germline ends. This CDR3 is built from 13 residues. In nucleotides, the CDR3 is TGTGCCAGCAGTGAAGCAGCATACTATGGCTACACCTTC. As protein: CASSEAAYYGYTF.

This clone came up a few times. This chain links TRBV6-5 with TRBJ2-7, with a tentative D call TRBD2 (6 bases). Germline loops: CDR1 MNHEY, CDR2 SVGAGI. The CDR3 is 13 residues long. Trimming removed 6 bases at V and 0 bases at J, with 9 bases between. DNA for the CDR3: TGTGCCAGCAGACGCGGGGACTCCTACGAGCAGTACTTC. Its protein product is CASRRGDSYEQYF.